This TCR beta chain is from a study of T cell responses to AZD1222 COVID-19 vaccine. Study findings and constraints: Clonal diversity was possibly underestimated, and the donors were mostly white British, with more females. Spike-specific TCR breadth and depth both grew after two AZD1222 doses. Vaccine-associated CD4 TCRs ranged over spike, dominating at 160-218 and 743-854.

Data came from immunoSEQ multiplex PCR; TCRdb stores just in-frame clones and leaves some out. The sample shows approximately 130,000 clones, about nine tenths of them seen only once. On this clone itself: As yet, its antigen is unknown.

Sequenced here: peripheral blood, sampled 28 days after the second dose of the MenACWY control vaccine. The TCR sequence derives from an adult who received the MenACWY meningococcal vaccine as a control.

CDR3 nucleotide sequence: TGTGCCAGTAGTATAGGTGTTAGCCCCCCTGGGGGAGAGACCCAGTACTTC. This codes for CASSIGVSPPGGETQYF. The J gene is TRBJ2-5, the V gene TRBV19; D may correspond to TRBD1 or TRBD2 (5 bases each). The CDR3 runs 17 residues. V gave up 1 base and J gave up 4 bases, with 19 bases separating them. Germline CDR1 is LNHDA and CDR2 is SQIVND (reference sequence). Full variable domain (missing parts from reference TRBV19 and TRBJ2-5): DGGITQSPKYLFRKEGQNVTLSCEQNLNHDAMYWYRQDPGQGLRLIYYSQIVNDFQKGDIAEGYSVSREKKESFPLTVTSAQKNPTAFYLCASSIGVSPPGGETQYFGPGTRLLVL.